This T cell receptor (beta chain) originates from a study of T cell repertoires in cytomegalovirus infection. Study context: As its CMV epitopes, the study selected recently identified HLA-C-restricted and well-studied HLA-B-restricted targets. Public TCR beta signatures indicated both CMV infection and matching HLA type.

Concerning this clonotype: The antigen is undetermined.

Study-level results: The study identified carriers of CMV plus the relevant HLA from cumulative public TCR beta family frequency. HLA-C-restricted CMV-specific TCR beta clonotypes prevailed in the ex vivo response.

MiXCR, run by TCRdb on the reads, gives a single entry per CDR3 protein. The sample lists roughly 730,000 distinct CDR3 sequences; around 31% were seen once. Germline V gene lookup returns CDR1 SGHAT and CDR2 FQNNGV. The length of the CDR3 is 13 residues. Trimming left V 4 bases short and J 6 bases short, with 11 bases between. The material was cultured PBMCs, obtained from culture after CMV antigen stimulation. The chain carries TRBV11-2 and TRBJ2-3; no definite D call. The origin of this receptor is a human donor in good health (CMV status not recorded). Some clones in this sample may be carry-over from other donors' samples. The CDR3 spells CASSSVLGDTQYF. CDR3 bases: TGTGCCAGCAGCTCCGTCTTGGGTGATACGCAGTATTTT.